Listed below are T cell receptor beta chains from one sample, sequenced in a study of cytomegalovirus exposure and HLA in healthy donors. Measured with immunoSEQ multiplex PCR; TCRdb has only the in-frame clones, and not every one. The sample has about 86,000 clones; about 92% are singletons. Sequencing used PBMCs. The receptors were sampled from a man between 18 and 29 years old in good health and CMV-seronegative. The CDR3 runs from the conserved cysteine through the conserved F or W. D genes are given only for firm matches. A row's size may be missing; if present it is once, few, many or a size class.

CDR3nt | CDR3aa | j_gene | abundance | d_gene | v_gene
TGTGCCAGCAGCTTAGGACAGGGCCAAGAGACCCAGTACTTC | CASSLGQGQETQYF | TRBJ2-5 | NA | TRBD1 | TRBV7-6
TGTGCCAGCAGTGAACCAGGGGTGGCCAAAAACATTCAGTACTTC | CASSEPGVAKNIQYF | TRBJ2-4 | NA | NA | TRBV2
TGTGCCAGAAGCTGGGCGGTGGGACAGGGTAAGTCGGGGGACTACGAGCAGTACTTC | CARSWAVGQGKSGDYEQYF | TRBJ2-7 | NA | NA | TRBV7-5
TGCGCCAGCAGCCAAGGGAAGGGAGGGATTTTCTTT | CASSQGKGGIFF | TRBJ1-1 | NA | NA | TRBV4-3
TGTGCCAGCAGTTACTCGGGGACAGAAGACTACGAGCAGTACTTC | CASSYSGTEDYEQYF | TRBJ2-7 | once | TRBD1 | TRBV6-5
TGTGCCAGCAGCTTAGATCGGAACAGCAATGAGCAGTTCTTC | CASSLDRNSNEQFF | TRBJ2-1 | once | NA | TRBV11-2
TGCAGTGCTAGAGGGGGGGACGAGCAGTACTTC | CSARGGDEQYF | TRBJ2-7 | NA | NA | TRBV20-1
TGTGCCAGCAGTTTTACCCGGATTCGTCGGGACGAGCAGTACTTC | CASSFTRIRRDEQYF | TRBJ2-7 | NA | NA | TRBV28
TGTGCCAGCAGCTTGGGCAGACAGTACGAGCAGTACTTC | CASSLGRQYEQYF | TRBJ2-7 | NA | NA | TRBV13
TGTGCCAGCTCAGTACCGGGACTAGTAACATCCGGGGAGCTGTTTTTT | CASSVPGLVTSGELFF | TRBJ2-2 | NA | TRBD2 | TRBV18
TGTGCCAGCAGCCTGATAACCGGGACAGGGGCGACAGGCACTGAAGCTTTCTTT | CASSLITGTGATGTEAFF | TRBJ1-1 | NA | TRBD1 | TRBV4-2
TGTGCCAGCAGCTTTAGCGGGAGCACTTCCTACAATGAGCAGTTCTTC | CASSFSGSTSYNEQFF | TRBJ2-1 | NA | TRBD2 | TRBV5-4
TGTGCCAGCAGCGTAGGGACTAGCGGGACAGATACGCAGTATTTT | CASSVGTSGTDTQYF | TRBJ2-3 | NA | TRBD2 | TRBV9
TGTGCCAGTAGTATCGACTACCGGTTTGGCTACAATGAGCAGTTCTTC | CASSIDYRFGYNEQFF | TRBJ2-1 | NA | NA | TRBV19
TGCGCCAGCAGCCCAGGAGGCGGGAGATTCGAAAATGAGCAGTTCTTC | CASSPGGGRFENEQFF | TRBJ2-1 | NA | TRBD2 | TRBV5-1
TGCAGCGTTTTACTAGCGGCCGCCTACAATGAGCAGTTCTTC | CSVLLAAAYNEQFF | TRBJ2-1 | NA | TRBD2 | TRBV29-1
TGTGCCAGCAGTGAACGGGGTGGGGATCTCTACTCTGGAAACACCATATATTTT | CASSERGGDLYSGNTIYF | TRBJ1-3 | NA | NA | TRBV6-1
TGTGCCAGCAGCTTCGGCACCAGGGCACAGCTTCACCACACTGAAGCTTTCTTT | CASSFGTRAQLHHTEAFF | TRBJ1-1 | NA | NA | TRBV11-3